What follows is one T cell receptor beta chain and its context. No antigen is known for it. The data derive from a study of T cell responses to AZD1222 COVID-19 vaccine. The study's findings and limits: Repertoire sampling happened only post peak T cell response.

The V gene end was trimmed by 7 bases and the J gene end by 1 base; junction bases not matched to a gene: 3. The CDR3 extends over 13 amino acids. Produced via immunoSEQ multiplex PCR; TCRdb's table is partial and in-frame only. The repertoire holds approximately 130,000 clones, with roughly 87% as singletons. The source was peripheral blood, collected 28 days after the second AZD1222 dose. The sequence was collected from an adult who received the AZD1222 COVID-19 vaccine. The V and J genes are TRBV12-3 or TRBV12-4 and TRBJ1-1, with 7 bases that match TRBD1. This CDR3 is CASTGTENTEAFF. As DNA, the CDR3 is TGTGCCAGCACCGGGACAGAGAACACTGAAGCTTTCTTT.